One sample yielded the 17 T cell receptor beta chains listed below, sequenced in a study of blood T cell repertoires in COVID-19. Clones were read by immunoSEQ multiplex PCR, and TCRdb kept only the in-frame ones, dropping some. This table holds 300,000 or so clones, around 83% found once. Sequencing used peripheral blood. Receptors were obtained from a woman between 50 and 59 years old with acute or convalescent COVID-19.

This clone was detected once. The V and J genes are TRBV14 and TRBJ2-1; D might be TRBD1 (6 bases). This CDR3 is 15 amino acids long. Trimming took 3 bases from V and 2 from J, leaving 11 bases between them. CDR1 is SGHDN, CDR2 FVKESK, per germline. CDR3 DNA: TGTGCCAGCAGCCAGACACAGGGCCCCTACAATGAGCAGTTCTTC. Translation gives CASSQTQGPYNEQFF.

The chain joins TRBV5-5 to TRBJ1-2; TRBD1 might be the D (5 bases). CDR1 and CDR2 (germline): SGHKS, YYEKEE (reference sequence). The CDR3 is 14 amino acids. V was shortened by 1 base and J by 6 bases, with 13 bases between the two germline ends. In DNA form, the CDR3 reads TGTGCCAGCAGCTTGTCAGGGAGGTATGATGGCTACACCTTC. Residues: CASSLSGRYDGYTF.

This clone has just a few counts. The chain links TRBV2 to TRBJ1-1; no firm D call. Germline CDR1 reads SNHLY; CDR2 reads FYNNEI. The CDR3 spans 12 residues. V dropped 4 bases and J dropped 10 bases, with 13 bases sitting between them. DNA for the CDR3: TGTGCCAGCAGTGTCGAAGCGGGTAGAGCTTTCTTT. It is translated as CASSVEAGRAFF. Filled out from reference TRBV2 and TRBJ1-1, the complete variable domain reads EPEVTQTPSHQVTQMGQEVILRCVPISNHLYFYWYRQILGQKVEFLVSFYNNEISEKSEIFDDQFSVERPDGSNFTLKIRSTKLEDSAMYFCASSVEAGRAFFGQGTRLTVV.

The chain couples TRBV4-1 to TRBJ1-5; no definite D call. Germline CDR1 is MGHRA and CDR2 is YSYEKL. V gave up 4 bases and J gave up 0 bases, with 19 bases separating them. CDR3 length equals 18 residues. CDR3 in amino acids: CASSPNLFGFGSNQPQHF. The CDR3 DNA sequence: TGCGCCAGCAGCCCAAACCTATTCGGTTTTGGTAGCAATCAGCCCCAGCATTTT.

The gene calls are TRBV27 and TRBJ1-2; D perhaps matches TRBD1 (6 bases). This CDR3 is 15 amino acids long. Trimming pared 6 bases from V and 1 base from J, leaving 15 bases between. Germline CDR1 is MNHEY and CDR2 is SMNVEV (reference sequence). Here the CDR3 reads CASSPKGQFNYGYTF. The CDR3 DNA is TGTGCCAGCAGCCCCAAAGGACAGTTTAACTATGGCTACACCTTC.

This clone turned up a few times. This chain connects TRBV6-6 to TRBJ1-3; the D is unclear. CDR3 length: 13 amino acids. Trimming left V 6 bases short and J 0 bases short, with 6 bases between. Germline CDR1 reads MNHNY; CDR2 reads SVGAGI (reference sequence). In nucleotides, the CDR3 is TGTGCCAGCAGCCGGGACTCTGGAAACACCATATATTTT. Protein sequence: CASSRDSGNTIYF.

The V call is TRBV5-1, the J call TRBJ2-5; 7 bases agree with TRBD1. The J segment lost 3 bases and the V segment lost 3 bases, leaving 8 bases of the junction unmatched. Germline CDR1 SGHRS, CDR2 YFSETQ. The length of the CDR3 is 15 residues. CDR3 nucleotides: TGCGCCAGCAGCTCGACGGGACAGAGAGAAGAGACCCAGTACTTC. This codes for CASSSTGQREETQYF.

The rearrangement links TRBV10-3 to TRBJ2-7; possibly TRBD2 for D (6 bases). Per the germline V gene, CDR1 is ENHRY and CDR2 is SYGVKD. The CDR3 extends over 13 amino acids. V was cut by 9 bases and J by 3 bases, with 15 bases left in between. CDR3 loop: CAILVAESYEQYF. In DNA form, the CDR3 reads TGTGCCATTCTAGTAGCGGAGAGCTACGAGCAGTACTTC.

The chain links TRBV6-6 to TRBJ2-1, with TRBD2 as a possible D gene (5 bases). Germline V gene lookup returns CDR1 MNHNY and CDR2 SVGAGI (reference sequence). The ends were cut back, 6 bases at V and 8 bases at J, with 11 bases in the middle. CDR3 size: 12 residues. The CDR3 bases are TGTGCCAGCAGGGGAGACTCCGATGAGCAGTTCTTC. It is translated as CASRGDSDEQFF.

J is TRBJ2-3 and V is TRBV7-9; weak D call: TRBD2 (6 bases). Germline values: CDR1 SEHNR, CDR2 FQNEAQ (reference sequence). The V gene lost 11 bases and the J gene lost 3 bases, with 18 bases spanning the gap. This CDR3 spans 14 amino acids. CDR3 sequence reads: CAGLKLRRTDTQYF. The DNA for the CDR3 is TGTGCCGGACTAAAACTCAGGAGAACAGATACGCAGTATTTT. Using reference TRBV7-9 and TRBJ2-3 for the parts outside the CDR3, the full variable domain is DTGVSQNPRHKITKRGQNVTFRCDPISEHNRLYWYRQTLGQGPEFLTYFQNEAQLEKSRLLSDRFSAERPKGSFSTLEIQRTEQGDSAMYLCAGLKLRRTDTQYFGPGTRLTVL.

This clone was picked up a small number of times. The chain carries TRBV7-2 and TRBJ1-2; no definite D call. This CDR3 contains 14 residues. V shed 1 base and J shed 3 bases, with 9 bases lying between them. Germline V gives CDR1 SGHTA, CDR2 FQGNSA. The CDR3, as DNA: TGTGCCAGCAGCTTAGACTCGGTGGACTATGGCTACACCTTC. Protein product: CASSLDSVDYGYTF. The complete variable domain, with remaining parts taken from reference TRBV7-2 and TRBJ1-2, reads GAGVSQSPSNKVTEKGKDVELRCDPISGHTALYWYRQSLGQGLEFLIYFQGNSAPDKSGLPSDRFSAERTGGSVSTLTIQRTQQEDSAVYLCASSLDSVDYGYTFGSGTRLTVV.

The V call is TRBV5-1, the J call TRBJ2-6; D remains ambiguous. The CDR3 sequence is 17 residues long. V was shortened by 1 base and J by 0 bases, with 11 bases between the two germline ends. From germline, CDR1 is SGHRS and CDR2 YFSETQ. CDR3 sequence (DNA): TGCGCCAGCAGCTTGTACGGAGTAAACTCTGGGGCCAACGTCCTGACTTTC. Protein product: CASSLYGVNSGANVLTF.

The rearrangement joins TRBV2 to TRBJ2-3, with TRBD1 matching 7 bases. The J segment lost 4 bases and the V segment lost 3 bases, leaving 1 base of the junction unmatched. CDR3 length: 13 amino acids. Germline V lookup: CDR1 SNHLY, CDR2 FYNNEI. CDR3 in amino acids: CASSETGPDTQYF. As DNA, the CDR3 is TGTGCCAGCAGTGAGACAGGGCCAGATACGCAGTATTTT.

The V gene is TRBV18, the J gene TRBJ1-1; D not resolved. This CDR3 is 13 amino acids long. V was trimmed by 3 bases and J by 6 bases, leaving 11 bases between them. CDR1 and CDR2 (germline): KGHSH, LQKENI. CDR3 sequence: CASSPGPSAEAFF. Written as DNA, the CDR3 is TGTGCCAGCTCACCGGGCCCGTCCGCTGAAGCTTTCTTT.

The V and J genes are TRBV10-3 and TRBJ1-2; TRBD1 is a possible D gene (6 bases). Looked up from germline, CDR1 is ENHRY and CDR2 is SYGVKD. This CDR3 region has 14 residues. Trimming cost V 11 bases and J 0 bases, with 16 bases left between them. The CDR3 DNA reads TGTGCCCCGTACCGGGACACAGCTAACTATGGCTACACCTTC. Protein product: CAPYRDTANYGYTF.

The genes are TRBV4-1 and TRBJ2-2; D unclear. Trimming took off 0 bases at V and 4 bases at J, with 9 bases between the two ends. Germline CDR1 and CDR2: MGHRA and YSYEKL. The CDR3 runs 15 residues. CDR3 region: CASSQDLQITGELFF. CDR3 DNA: TGCGCCAGCAGCCAAGATTTACAGATCACCGGGGAGCTGTTTTTT.

The chain is built from TRBV3-1 (or the pseudogene TRBV3-2) and TRBJ1-1; 9 nucleotides align to TRBD1. V lost 4 bases, J lost 8 bases, and 8 bases stayed unmatched. Germline-derived CDR1 and CDR2 are LGHDT and YNNKEL (reference sequence). The CDR3 sequence is 14 residues long. The CDR3 sequence: CASSLGQGLREAFF. The CDR3 coding sequence is TGTGCCAGCAGCCTGGGACAGGGCCTAAGAGAAGCTTTCTTT.